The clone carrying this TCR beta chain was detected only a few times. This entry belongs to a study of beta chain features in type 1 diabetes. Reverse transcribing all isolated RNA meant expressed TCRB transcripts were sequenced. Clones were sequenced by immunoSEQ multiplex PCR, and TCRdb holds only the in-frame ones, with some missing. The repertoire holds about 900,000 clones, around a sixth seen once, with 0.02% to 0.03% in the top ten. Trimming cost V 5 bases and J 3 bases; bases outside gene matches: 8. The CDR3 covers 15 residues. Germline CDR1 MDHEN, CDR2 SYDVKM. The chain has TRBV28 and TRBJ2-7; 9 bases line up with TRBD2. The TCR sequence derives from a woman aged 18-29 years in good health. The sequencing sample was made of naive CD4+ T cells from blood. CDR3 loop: CASSPVAGEGYEQYF. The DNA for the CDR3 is TGTGCCAGCAGTCCGGTAGCGGGAGAAGGCTACGAGCAGTACTTC.